This TCR beta chain was documented in a study of Tregs in tolerant kidney transplant recipients. Overall study: Mixed chimerism was transient after nonmyeloablative marrow transplants from related graft donors.

Study-wide findings and caveats: For some patients, primers changed over time, blocking nucleotide-level comparison. Findings come from small patient numbers and require larger validation. Tregs expanded with activated donor B cells seemed most donor-specific.

In germline, CDR1 is SGHNT, CDR2 YYREEE (reference sequence). CDR3 size: 14 residues. Concerning this clone itself: Its antigen is undetermined. The DNA ends 3 residues before the CDR3 does, and the rest of the CDR3 is filled in from the germline J gene.

Profiling relied on immunoSEQ multiplex PCR, and the TCRdb table lists in-frame clones only, not all of them. The sample yields about a thousand clones, of which the top ten take up around 17%. CFSE-labeled recipient PBMCs were cultured five to seven days with irradiated graft donor PBMCs, then FACS-sorted. This chain links TRBV5-4 with TRBJ1-2, with D tentatively TRBD1 (6 bases). Sequencing was performed on CD4+ T cells from blood cultured with allogeneic cells, taken before the transplant. The receptor was isolated from a human patient who received a combined kidney and bone marrow transplant. CDR3 DNA (partial): TGTGCCAGCAGCAGGACCCTCGGGGGGCGAGAC. Its translation is CASSRTLGGRD. The whole CDR3 reads CASSRTLGGRDYTF. Supplemented by reference TRBV5-4 and TRBJ1-2, the full variable domain reads ETGVTQSPTHLIKTRGQQVTLRCSSQSGHNTVSWYQQALGQGPQFIFQYYREEENGRGNFPPRFSGLQFPNYSSELNVNALELDDSALYLCASSRTLGGRDYTFGSGTRLTVV.